One TCR beta chain is described in this entry. Its antigen remains undetermined. Base qualities were left out, and no much larger clone turns up one base away. This sample is part of a study of CD8 T cells in Susac syndrome (dated by TCRdb to the late 2010s). General notes on the study: The study used repertoire sequencing to test whether antigen drove CD8+ T cell activation and differentiation in Susac syndrome. The clonality of the CD8+ T cell repertoire was compared across 12 healthy donors, around 14 Susac syndrome patients and about 15 multiple sclerosis patients.

The CDR3 holds 15 amino acids from the cysteine to the phenylalanine. Left in the record is the CDR3 DNA by itself, 45 bases read in frame from the first base. V and J are trimmed by 0 bases and 7 bases, and the gene matches miss 2 bases of the junction. CDR1 and CDR2 (SGDLS, YYNGEE) derive from the germline V gene. RNA was extracted with the RNeasy kit and roughly 0.45 to 1 ug was reverse transcribed using random hexamers. The immunoSEQ multiplex PCR assay, covering 54 Vbeta and 13 Jbeta segments, was used to amplify TCR beta CDR3 regions. Bias from PCR amplification was corrected by using a synthetic template baseline for primer optimization and for computational correction. For the original study's pipeline: Only productive sequences were kept, with reads annotated to V, D and J genes according to IMGT and analyzed in immunoSEQ Analyzer. Clonality was computed as one minus Shannon entropy normalized by log2 of the number of productive unique sequences. Public and private clones were assessed among the 100 most prevalent clones of each patient and control. Susac-specific clones were defined as absent from healthy and MS cohorts, 800 to 1,200 published viral clones and other ImmuneACCESS disease sequences. TCRdb's own reprocessing of the public reads used fastp at Q25 and MiXCR and kept productive beta chains. Merged by CDR3 protein, the rows form single entries marked with the most common genes and DNA. The V and J calls were determined by TCRdb, not by the authors. This sample gives approximately 75,000 distinct CDR3 sequences in total; roughly 94% of them show up just once. The ten largest clones take up about 0.22% of the sample.

Here is what the overall study found, with its caveats: The study acknowledged that relatively few individuals were included in the TCR sequencing and HLA analysis.

Peripheral blood CD8+ and CD4+ T cells from healthy donors, Susac syndrome patients and multiple sclerosis patients were profiled using high-throughput TCR beta sequencing. Healthy donors were included as age- and sex-matched controls. Bulk CD8+ and CD4+ T cells were purified magnetically by negative isolation, whereas CD8+ TEMRA cells were enriched by FACS. Blood was collected in EDTA tubes and processed within 24 hours, with PBMCs isolated through density gradient centrifugation. PBMCs destined for TCR sequencing were cryopreserved in liquid nitrogen and later thawed in a 37 °C water bath. The sorted or isolated CD4+, CD8+ and CD8+ TEMRA cells reached a purity of at least 90%.

The sequence was obtained from a human donor in good health. The sequenced sample consisted of CD8+ T cells from PBMCs. Recombination linked TRBV9 to TRBJ2-1; TRBD2 aligns with 12 central bases. The DNA is TGTGCCAGCAGCGTAGTAGGACTAGCGGGGAATGAGCAGTTCTTC. Translated, this gives CASSVVGLAGNEQFF. Outside the CDR3, residues come from the reference TRBV9 and TRBJ2-1 proteins, so the full variable domain is: DSGVTQTPKHLITATGQRVTLRCSPRSGDLSVYWYQQSLDQGLQFLIQYYNGEERAKGNILERFSAQQFPDLHSELNLSSLELGDSALYFCASSVVGLAGNEQFFGPGTRLTVL.